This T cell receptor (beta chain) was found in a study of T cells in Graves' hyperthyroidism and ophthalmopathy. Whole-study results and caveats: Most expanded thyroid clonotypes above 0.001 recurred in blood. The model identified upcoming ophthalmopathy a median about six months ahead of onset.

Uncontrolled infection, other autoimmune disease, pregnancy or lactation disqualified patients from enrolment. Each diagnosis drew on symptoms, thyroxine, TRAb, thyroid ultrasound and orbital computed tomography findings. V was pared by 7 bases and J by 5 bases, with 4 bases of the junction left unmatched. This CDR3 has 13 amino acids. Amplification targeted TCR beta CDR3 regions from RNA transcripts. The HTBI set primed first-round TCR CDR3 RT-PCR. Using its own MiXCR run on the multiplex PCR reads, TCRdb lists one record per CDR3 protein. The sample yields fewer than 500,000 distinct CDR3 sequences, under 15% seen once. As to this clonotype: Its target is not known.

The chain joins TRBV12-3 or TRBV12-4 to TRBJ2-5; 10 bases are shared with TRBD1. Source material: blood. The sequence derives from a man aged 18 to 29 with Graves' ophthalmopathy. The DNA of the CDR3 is TGTGCCAGCAAAGACAGGGGGCACGAGACCCAGTACTTC. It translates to CASKDRGHETQYF.